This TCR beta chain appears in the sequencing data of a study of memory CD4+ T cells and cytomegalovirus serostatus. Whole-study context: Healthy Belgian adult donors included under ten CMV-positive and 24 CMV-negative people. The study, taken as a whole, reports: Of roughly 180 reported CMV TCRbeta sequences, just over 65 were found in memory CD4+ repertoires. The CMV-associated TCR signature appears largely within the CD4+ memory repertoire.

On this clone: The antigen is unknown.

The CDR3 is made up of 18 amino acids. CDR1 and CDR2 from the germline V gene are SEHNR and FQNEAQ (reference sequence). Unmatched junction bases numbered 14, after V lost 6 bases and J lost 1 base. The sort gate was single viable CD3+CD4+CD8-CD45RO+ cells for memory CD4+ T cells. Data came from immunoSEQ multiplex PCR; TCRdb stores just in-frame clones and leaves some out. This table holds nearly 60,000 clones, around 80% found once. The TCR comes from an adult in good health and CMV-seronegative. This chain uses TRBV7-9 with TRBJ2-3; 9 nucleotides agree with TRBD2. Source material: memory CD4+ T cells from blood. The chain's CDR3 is CASRGGAGGKKGTDTQYF. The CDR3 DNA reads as TGTGCCAGCAGAGGGGGAGCGGGAGGCAAGAAGGGCACAGATACGCAGTATTTT.